The 7 T cell receptor beta chains reported below all come from one sample, sequenced in a study of blood T cell repertoires in COVID-19. Some clones are missing from TCRdb's copy, which holds only in-frame ones; the method was immunoSEQ multiplex PCR. The sample carries about 160,000 clones, 70% to 80% recorded once. Source material: peripheral blood. Receptors were obtained from a man in his sixties with acute or convalescent COVID-19.

Only a few counts were recorded for this clone. V gene TRBV6-5 combines with J gene TRBJ2-7; tentatively, D is TRBD1 (8 bases). V lost 6 bases and J lost 4, with 13 bases in between. Germline V gives CDR1 MNHEY, CDR2 SVGAGI. CDR3 length: 13 residues. The CDR3 DNA reads as TGTGCCAGCAGCACAGGGGGGGGTTACGAGCAGTACTTC. Its protein is CASSTGGGYEQYF.

V gene TRBV29-1 combines with J gene TRBJ1-3; TRBD1 matches at 8 bases. CDR1 is SQVTM and CDR2 is ANQGSEA in the germline V gene. The CDR3 contains 16 residues. Trimming cost V 4 bases and J 0 bases; bases outside gene matches: 8. CDR3 sequence reads: CSVAPGRGLSGNTIYF. The CDR3 DNA reads TGCAGCGTTGCCCCCGGCAGGGGGCTCTCTGGAAACACCATATATTTT.

The chain employs TRBV29-1 and TRBJ2-7; possible D gene TRBD1, 5 bases. The CDR3 spans 12 residues. Trimming removed 4 bases at V and 2 bases at J, with 9 bases between. In germline, CDR1 is SQVTM, CDR2 ANQGSEA. The DNA for the CDR3 is TGCAGCGTTGCCACAGGCCCCTACGAGCAGTACTTC. This translates into CSVATGPYEQYF.

The table lists this clone with a few counts. The genes are TRBV7-2 and TRBJ1-6; 8 bases line up with TRBD1. Trimming at V came to 2 bases and at J to 15 bases, leaving 3 bases not matched to a gene. Germline values: CDR1 SGHTA, CDR2 FQGNSA. The CDR3 consists of 12 residues. CDR3 nucleotides: TGTGCCAGCAGCTTAAGGACAGGGTTCCTCCACTTT. Translating it yields CASSLRTGFLHF.

V gene TRBV6-5 combines with J gene TRBJ1-5; a possible D gene is TRBD1 (6 bases). V was pared by 6 bases and J by 3 bases, with 15 bases between. This CDR3 contains 15 residues. The germline gives CDR1 MNHEY, CDR2 SVGAGI. The CDR3 here is CASRGGPALNQPQHF. CDR3 sequence (DNA): TGTGCCAGCAGGGGGGGGCCTGCCCTCAATCAGCCCCAGCATTTT.

J is TRBJ2-7 and V is TRBV6-5, with D possibly matching TRBD2 (5 bases). Germline-derived CDR1 and CDR2 are MNHEY and SVGAGI. The CDR3 consists of 15 residues. Trimming stripped 2 bases from V and 5 bases from J, with 16 bases between. The CDR3 loop reads CASSYERSTGNEQYF. For the CDR3, the DNA is TGTGCCAGCAGTTACGAGAGGTCCACGGGGAACGAGCAGTACTTC.

This clone came up once. The CDR3, as DNA: TGTGCCAGCAGTCTCGGGACAGAACACGCTGAAGCTTTCTTT. It encodes CASSLGTEHAEAFF. The chain recombines TRBV27 with TRBJ1-1, with 7 bases lining up with TRBD1. Germline V gene data show CDR1 as MNHEY and CDR2 as SMNVEV (reference sequence). V lost 5 bases, J lost 6 bases, and 9 bases stayed unmatched. This CDR3 is 14 amino acids long.